The source of this T cell receptor (beta chain) is a study of T cell repertoires in cytomegalovirus infection. Study as a whole: Matching HLA type and CMV infection were both indicated by public TCR beta signatures.

The trim removed 4 bases at V and 6 bases at J, leaving 8 bases unmatched. Germline values: CDR1 SGHDN, CDR2 FVKESK. There are 15 residues in the CDR3. Study results and limitations: CMV-specific HLA-C-restricted TCR beta clonotypes dominated the ex vivo response. Cumulative public TCR beta family frequency identified CMV carriers with the relevant HLA.

TCRdb recomputed calls from the reads with MiXCR, one row per CDR3 protein. The sample has about 210,000 distinct CDR3 sequences, around 6.4% seen once. This clonotype was seen many times. Its antigen is unidentified. The source material was PBMCs. The genes are TRBV14 and TRBJ1-4; TRBD1 matches 7 bases. The receptor was isolated from a human donor in good health (CMV status not recorded). Some clones in this sample may be carry-over from other donors' samples. The CDR3 protein is CASSPRQGLDEKLFF. CDR3 nucleotide sequence: TGTGCCAGCAGCCCTAGACAGGGCCTCGATGAAAAACTGTTTTTT.